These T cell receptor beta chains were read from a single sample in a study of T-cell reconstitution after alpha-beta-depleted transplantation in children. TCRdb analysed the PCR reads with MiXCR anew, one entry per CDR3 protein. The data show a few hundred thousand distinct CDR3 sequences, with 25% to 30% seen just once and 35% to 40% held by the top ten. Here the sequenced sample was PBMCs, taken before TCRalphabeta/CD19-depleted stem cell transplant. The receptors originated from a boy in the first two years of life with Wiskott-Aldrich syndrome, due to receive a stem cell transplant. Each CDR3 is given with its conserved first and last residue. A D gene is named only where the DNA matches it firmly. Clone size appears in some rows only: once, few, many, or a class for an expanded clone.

CATSRANGGAYNEQFF TGTGCCACCAGCAGAGCTAACGGGGGAGCTTACAATGAGCAGTTCTTC TRBJ2-1 . TRBV15 .
CASSLKGLKSSYEQYF TGCGCCAGCAGCTTGAAAGGGCTGAAGAGCTCCTACGAGCAGTACTTC TRBJ2-7 few TRBV5-1 .
CASSWDRDMSSYEQYF TGCGCCAGCAGCTGGGACCGGGACATGAGCTCCTACGAGCAGTACTTC TRBJ2-7 few TRBV5-1 .
CSAGLAGGSYNEQFF TGCAGCGCTGGACTAGCGGGAGGGAGCTACAATGAGCAGTTCTTC TRBJ2-1 few TRBV29-1 TRBD2
CSAKNTGELFF TGCAGCGCCAAGAACACCGGGGAGCTGTTTTTT TRBJ2-2 . TRBV29-1 .
CASSYSSGPPFDEQFF TGCGCCAGCAGCTATTCTAGCGGACCTCCTTTTGATGAGCAGTTCTTC TRBJ2-1 . TRBV5-1 TRBD2
CSASGGPRGAQYF TGCAGTGCTAGTGGGGGGCCGCGGGGGGCCCAGTACTTC TRBJ2-5 . TRBV20-1 TRBD2
CASSFGRAGTPGETQYF TGCGCCAGCAGCTTCGGCCGGGCTGGGACTCCCGGGGAGACCCAGTACTTC TRBJ2-5 . TRBV5-1 .
CSAADRGYGYTF TGCAGTGCCGCGGACAGGGGCTATGGCTACACCTTC TRBJ1-2 . TRBV20-1 TRBD1
CASSSTTVKTDTQYF TGCGCCAGCAGCTCGACTACCGTTAAGACAGATACGCAGTATTTT TRBJ2-3 few TRBV5-1 .
CASRRHDRGTDTQYF TGTGCCAGCAGGCGGCACGACAGGGGCACAGATACGCAGTATTTT TRBJ2-3 few TRBV5-5 TRBD1
CASSSRVRGDTQYF TGCGCCAGCAGCTCGCGGGTTCGCGGAGATACGCAGTATTTT TRBJ2-3 . TRBV5-1 .
CSLHGGTYEQYF TGCAGTCTCCATGGGGGGACCTACGAGCAGTACTTC TRBJ2-7 . TRBV20-1 .
CASSSTGDPSGRYEQYF TGCGCCAGCAGCTCAACAGGGGATCCTAGCGGGAGATACGAGCAGTACTTC TRBJ2-7 . TRBV5-1 TRBD2
CASSPSVTRNSPLHF TGTGCCAGCAGTCCGTCGGTAACGAGGAATTCACCCCTCCACTTT TRBJ1-6 few TRBV28 .
CAISEIAGSNTGELFF TGTGCCATCAGTGAGATAGCGGGATCGAACACCGGGGAGCTGTTTTTT TRBJ2-2 . TRBV10-3 TRBD2
CASSYSSSEVETQYF TGTGCCAGCAGTTACTCGTCGTCAGAGGTCGAGACCCAGTACTTC TRBJ2-5 . TRBV6-5 .
CASSVLAGEVDTQYF TGTGCCAGCTCAGTACTAGCGGGAGAAGTGGATACGCAGTATTTT TRBJ2-3 few TRBV18 TRBD2
CASREGQGLDQPQHF TGTGCCAGCAGGGAGGGACAGGGGCTGGATCAGCCCCAGCATTTT TRBJ1-5 few TRBV5-5 TRBD1
CASTRTGFYEQYF TGTGCCAGCACTAGGACAGGGTTCTACGAGCAGTACTTC TRBJ2-7 . TRBV7-2 TRBD1
CASGLSGSTDTQYF TGTGCCAGCGGGTTGAGCGGTAGCACAGATACGCAGTATTTT TRBJ2-3 . TRBV6-1 .
CASSPGLAVTYNEQFF TGCGCCAGCAGCCCAGGACTAGCGGTGACCTACAATGAGCAGTTCTTC TRBJ2-1 . TRBV5-1 TRBD2
CASSLTQANTEAFF TGCGCCAGCAGCTTGACACAGGCGAACACTGAAGCTTTCTTT TRBJ1-1 few TRBV5-1 .
CASSLEPGANEKLFF TGCGCCAGCAGCTTGGAGCCGGGGGCTAATGAAAAACTGTTTTTT TRBJ1-4 . TRBV5-1 .
CASSQATSGRPPDTQYF TGCGCCAGCAGCCAAGCGACTAGCGGGAGACCCCCAGATACGCAGTATTTT TRBJ2-3 few TRBV4-1 TRBD2
CASSSAIAGGPETQYF TGCGCCAGCAGCTCCGCGATAGCGGGAGGGCCGGAGACCCAGTACTTC TRBJ2-5 . TRBV5-1 TRBD2
CASSLGGGAGHEQFF TGTGCCAGCAGTTTGGGGGGGGGCGCAGGACATGAGCAGTTCTTC TRBJ2-1 . TRBV28 .
CASSFASVADTQYF TGCGCCAGCAGCTTTGCATCCGTCGCAGATACGCAGTATTTT TRBJ2-3 . TRBV5-1 .
CASSQRTGQDTEAFF TGTGCCAGCAGCCAGCGGACAGGGCAGGACACTGAAGCTTTCTTT TRBJ1-1 few TRBV14 TRBD1
CSARDHRGGELFF TGCAGTGCTAGAGATCATCGGGGCGGGGAGCTGTTTTTT TRBJ2-2 . TRBV20-1 .
CASSESSVRAFF TGTGCCAGCAGTGAATCGAGCGTTCGGGCTTTCTTT TRBJ1-1 few TRBV6-1 .
CASGLYTSTTGELFF TGTGCCAGCGGCCTCTATACATCGACCACCGGGGAGCTGTTTTTT TRBJ2-2 few TRBV2 .
CASSYSIRAGRTDTQYF TGTGCCAGCAGTTACTCAATCCGAGCGGGCCGCACAGATACGCAGTATTTT TRBJ2-3 . TRBV6-5 .
CATGVLDRKNQPQHF TGTGCCACGGGGGTCTTGGACCGAAAAAATCAGCCCCAGCATTTT TRBJ1-5 . TRBV10-3 .
CSARWEYSYGYTF TGCAGTGCTAGGTGGGAGTATAGCTATGGCTACACCTTC TRBJ1-2 . TRBV20-1 .
CASSQRDRGGTNEKLFF TGCGCCAGCAGCCAGAGGGACAGGGGCGGAACTAATGAAAAACTGTTTTTT TRBJ1-4 few TRBV4-1 TRBD1
CASGLGGNIQYF TGTGCCAGCGGACTCGGCGGAAACATTCAGTACTTC TRBJ2-4 few TRBV28 .
CASCRDPGEQYF TGTGCCAGCTGTCGGGACCCGGGCGAGCAGTACTTC TRBJ2-7 . TRBV2 .
CASSFYTGGLAKNIQYF TGTGCCAGCAGTTTCTATACAGGGGGCTTAGCCAAAAACATTCAGTACTTC TRBJ2-4 . TRBV12-3/TRBV12-4 TRBD1
CASSLTLSVYEQYF TGCGCCAGCAGCTTGACACTCTCCGTGTACGAGCAGTACTTC TRBJ2-7 few TRBV5-1 .
CASSYSKYRPSRTEQFF TGTGCCAGCAGTTACTCGAAATATCGACCGAGCAGAACTGAGCAGTTCTTC TRBJ2-1 . TRBV6-5 .
CASSFDYNQPQHF TGTGCCAGCAGTTTCGACTACAATCAGCCCCAGCATTTT TRBJ1-5 few TRBV28 .
CSVEGLAGGPF TGCAGCGTTGAAGGACTAGCGGGAGGGCCTTTC TRBJ2-1 few TRBV29-1 TRBD2
CSAEDGTDTQYF TGCAGTGCTGAGGACGGCACAGATACGCAGTATTTT TRBJ2-3 few TRBV20-1 .
CASIPRVYEQYF TGTGCCAGCATTCCCCGGGTATACGAGCAGTACTTC TRBJ2-7 . TRBV28 .
CASSHEMNTEAFF TGCGCCAGCAGTCACGAAATGAACACTGAAGCTTTCTTT TRBJ1-1 . TRBV5-1 .
CASSRPAQGADTQYF TGTGCCAGCAGTCGACCGGCACAGGGAGCAGATACGCAGTATTTT TRBJ2-3 . TRBV25-1 .
CSTSLGQGETQYF TGCAGCACTTCCCTTGGACAGGGAGAGACCCAGTACTTC TRBJ2-5 . TRBV29-1 TRBD1
CASSPGLESTQYF TGTGCCAGCAGCCCAGGACTAGAGTCGACCCAGTACTTC TRBJ2-5 . TRBV7-7 TRBD2
CASSRDSNSPLHF TGCGCCAGCAGCCGGGACAGTAATTCACCCCTCCACTTT TRBJ1-6 . TRBV5-1 TRBD1
CASSRNRETQYF TGTGCCAGCAGCCGGAACCGGGAGACCCAGTACTTC TRBJ2-5 . TRBV7-6 .
CASSFPSSGETQYF TGCGCCAGCAGCTTCCCCTCATCGGGCGAGACCCAGTACTTC TRBJ2-5 . TRBV5-1 .
CASSVSVIDEQFF TGTGCCAGCAGCGTATCGGTGATTGATGAGCAGTTCTTC TRBJ2-1 . TRBV9 .
CASSVASGGNNEQFF TGTGCCAGCAGCGTAGCTAGCGGGGGAAACAATGAGCAGTTCTTC TRBJ2-1 few TRBV9 TRBD2